This T cell receptor beta chain is from a study of T cell responses to AZD1222 COVID-19 vaccine. Study-level findings and limits: Repertoire samples came only from after the peak T cell response. Only five or six AZD1222 recipients tested seropositive at baseline. Across the whole spike, CD4 TCRs peaked at regions 160-218 and 743-854. White British people made up most donors, females outnumbered males, and clonal diversity was possibly underestimated.

Details on this clone: Its antigen remains unidentified.

Some clones are missing from TCRdb's copy, which holds only in-frame ones; the method was immunoSEQ multiplex PCR. The table includes about 120,000 clones, 87% detected once. This CDR3 is 16 amino acids long. Germline CDR1 and CDR2: MNHNS and SASEGT. With 4 bases removed from V and 2 bases from J, the gap between germline ends came to 15 bases. The receptor was derived from an adult who received the AZD1222 COVID-19 vaccine. The chain employs TRBV6-1 and TRBJ1-5; possibly TRBD1 for D (6 bases). The specimen comprised peripheral blood, sampled 28 days after the second AZD1222 dose. The DNA for the CDR3 is TGTGCCAGCAGTGGGCGACAGGTGGGGGGCAATCAGCCCCAGCATTTT. It yields the protein CASSGRQVGGNQPQHF.